Given below is one T cell receptor (beta chain) in context. Its antigen is not known. Repertoires were generated with immunoSEQ multiplex PCR, while TCRdb's copy carries only in-frame clones and drops some. The sample carries about 65,000 clones, 92% recorded once. Trimming took 5 bases from V and 8 from J, leaving 17 bases between them. The CDR3 is 14 residues long. Germline CDR1 reads SGHDN; CDR2 reads FVKESK. The source of the sample is a study of cytomegalovirus exposure and HLA in healthy donors. Study overall: The same platform was used for the 90 to 150 validation repertoires and the roughly 680 first-cohort repertoires, a later analysis reported. Study results and caveats: Listed as cytomegalovirus-associated were 164 TCR beta chains. High specificity and sensitivity for cytomegalovirus status were reported for the classifier. Through in vitro validation, a few CMV-associated chains were shown to be specific for CMV antigens.

Sequencing was performed on PBMCs. The chain joins TRBV14 to TRBJ2-3; TRBD2 is a possible D gene (5 bases). The TCR comes from a woman aged 18-30 years in good health and CMV-seronegative. In nucleotides, the CDR3 is TGTGCCAGCAGCTCCGTTGCGGGCCTTCCTACGCAGTATTTT. Its translation: CASSSVAGLPTQYF.